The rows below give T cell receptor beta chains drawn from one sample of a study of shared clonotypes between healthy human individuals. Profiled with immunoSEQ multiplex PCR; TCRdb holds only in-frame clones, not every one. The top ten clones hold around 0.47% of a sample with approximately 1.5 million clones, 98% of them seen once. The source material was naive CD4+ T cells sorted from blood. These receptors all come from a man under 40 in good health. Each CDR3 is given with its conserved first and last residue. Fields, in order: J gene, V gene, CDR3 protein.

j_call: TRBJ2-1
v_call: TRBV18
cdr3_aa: CASSQNNEQFF

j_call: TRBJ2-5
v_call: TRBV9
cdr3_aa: CASSVAPLAGEETQYF

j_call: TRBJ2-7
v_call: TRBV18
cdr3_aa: CASSPLGDLSSYEQYF

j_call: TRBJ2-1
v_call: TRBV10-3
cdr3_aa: CAIRPSGSSYNEQFF

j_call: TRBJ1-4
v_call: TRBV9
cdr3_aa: CASSVEGTFNEKLFF

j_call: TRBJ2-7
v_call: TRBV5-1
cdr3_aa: CASSPGLADSYEQYF

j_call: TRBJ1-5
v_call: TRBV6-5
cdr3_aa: CASGAGSNQPQHF

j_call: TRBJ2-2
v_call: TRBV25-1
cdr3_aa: CASSLNTGELFF

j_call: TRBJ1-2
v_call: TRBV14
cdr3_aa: CASSQAGGYTF

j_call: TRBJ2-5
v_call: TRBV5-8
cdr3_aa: CASSSFLGEGNQETQYF

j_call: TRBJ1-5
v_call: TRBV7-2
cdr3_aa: CASSSVTGGNQPQHF

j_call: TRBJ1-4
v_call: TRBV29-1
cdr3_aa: CSAQGPNEKLFF

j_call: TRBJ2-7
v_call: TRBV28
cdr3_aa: CASSLPAPVYEQYF

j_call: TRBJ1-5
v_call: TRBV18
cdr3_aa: CASSPPGGRINQPQHF

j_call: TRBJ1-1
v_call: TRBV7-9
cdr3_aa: CASSVGQGNTEAFF

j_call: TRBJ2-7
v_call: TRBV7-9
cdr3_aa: CASSLDRLTREQYF

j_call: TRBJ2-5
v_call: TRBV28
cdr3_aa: CASSFLAGSQETQYF

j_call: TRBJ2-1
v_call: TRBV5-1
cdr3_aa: CASSLALAGAYNEQFF

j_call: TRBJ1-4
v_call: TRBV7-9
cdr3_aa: CASSQRQGGDEKLFF

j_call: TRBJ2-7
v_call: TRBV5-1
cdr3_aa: CASSPRQGSSYEQYF

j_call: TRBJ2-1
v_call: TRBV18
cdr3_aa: CASFVLAGTYNEQFF

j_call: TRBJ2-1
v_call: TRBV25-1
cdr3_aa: CASSEPMGVNEQFF

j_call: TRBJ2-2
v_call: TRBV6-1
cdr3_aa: CASYREDTGELFF

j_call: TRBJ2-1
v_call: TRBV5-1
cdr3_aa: CASSLEGRQHNEQFF

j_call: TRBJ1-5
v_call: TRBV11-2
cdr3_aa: CASSLDVNRVHQPQHF

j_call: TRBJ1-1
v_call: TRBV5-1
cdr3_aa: CASSTWDSRLNTEAFF

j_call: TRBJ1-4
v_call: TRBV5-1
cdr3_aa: CASSLTTGDRGLFF